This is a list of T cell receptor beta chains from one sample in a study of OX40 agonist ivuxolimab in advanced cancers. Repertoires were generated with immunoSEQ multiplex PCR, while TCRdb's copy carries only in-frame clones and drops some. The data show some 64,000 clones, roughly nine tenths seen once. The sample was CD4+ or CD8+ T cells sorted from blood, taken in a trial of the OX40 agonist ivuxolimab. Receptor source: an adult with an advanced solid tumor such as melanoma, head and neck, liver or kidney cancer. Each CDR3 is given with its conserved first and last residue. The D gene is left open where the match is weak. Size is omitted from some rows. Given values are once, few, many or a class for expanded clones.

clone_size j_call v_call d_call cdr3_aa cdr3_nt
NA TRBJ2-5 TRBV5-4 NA CASSRDGQETQYF TGTGCCAGCAGCCGGGACGGACAAGAGACCCAGTACTTC
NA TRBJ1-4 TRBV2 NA CASQPRQTNEKLFF TGTGCCTCGCAACCCAGACAAACTAATGAAAAACTGTTTTTT
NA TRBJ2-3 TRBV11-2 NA CASSLEVVRDTQYF TGTGCCAGCAGCTTAGAAGTGGTGAGGGATACGCAGTATTTT
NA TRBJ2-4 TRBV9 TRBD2 CASSVNWKRRLAVGPLMKNIQYF TGTGCCAGCAGCGTAAACTGGAAACGGAGGCTAGCGGTGGGGCCGTTAATGAAAAACATTCAGTACTTC
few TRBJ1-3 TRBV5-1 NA CASSLGGSGNTIYF TGCGCCAGCAGCCTGGGAGGCTCTGGAAACACCATATATTTT
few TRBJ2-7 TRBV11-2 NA CASSPRTAFSYEQYF TGTGCCAGCAGCCCCCGGACCGCTTTCTCCTACGAGCAGTACTTC
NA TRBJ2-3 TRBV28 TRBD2 CASSPPPPGLNTDTQYF TGTGCCAGCAGTCCTCCCCCTCCGGGACTAAATACAGATACGCAGTATTTT
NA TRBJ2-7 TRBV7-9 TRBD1 CASSLVGQVVGEQYF TGTGCCAGCAGCTTAGTAGGACAGGTCGTGGGTGAGCAGTACTTC
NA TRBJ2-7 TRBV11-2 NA CASSTAGYEQYF TGTGCCAGCAGCACTGCGGGATACGAGCAGTACTTC
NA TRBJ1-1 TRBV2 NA CASSPLTRTEAFF TGTGCCAGCAGTCCCCTCACGAGGACTGAAGCTTTCTTT
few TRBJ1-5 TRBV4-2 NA CASSQDGDQPQHF TGTGCCAGCAGCCAAGATGGGGATCAGCCCCAGCATTTT
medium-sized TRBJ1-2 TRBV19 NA CASRVSVAEYGYTF TGTGCCAGTAGGGTGAGTGTAGCGGAATATGGCTACACCTTC
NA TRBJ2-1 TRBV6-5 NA CAIGPLGEQFF TGTGCCATCGGTCCCTTGGGTGAGCAGTTCTTC
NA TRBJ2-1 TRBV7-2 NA CASSSSGLAGSYNEQFF TGTGCCAGCAGCTCGTCGGGGCTGGCAGGGTCCTACAATGAGCAGTTCTTC
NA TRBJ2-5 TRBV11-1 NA CASSNFHTQETQYF TGTGCCAGCAGCAACTTTCACACTCAAGAGACCCAGTACTTC
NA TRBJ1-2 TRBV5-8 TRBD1 CASSLDRGGYGYTF TGTGCCAGCAGCTTGGACAGGGGAGGCTATGGCTACACCTTC
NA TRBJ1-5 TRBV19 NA CASSIGQGKIQPQHF TGTGCCAGTAGTATTGGGCAGGGTAAGATTCAGCCCCAGCATTTT
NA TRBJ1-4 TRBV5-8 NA CASSPREGKLFF TGTGCCAGCAGCCCTAGGGAAGGAAAACTGTTTTTT
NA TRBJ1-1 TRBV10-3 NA CAISESGPIEAFF TGTGCCATCAGTGAGTCAGGCCCCATAGAAGCTTTCTTT
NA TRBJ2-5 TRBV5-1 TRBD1 CASSLGQGNMHF TGCGCCAGCAGCTTAGGACAGGGGAACATGCACTTC
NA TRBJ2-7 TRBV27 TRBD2 CASSLLGLAGSYEQYF TGTGCCAGCAGCCTACTGGGACTAGCGGGATCCTACGAGCAGTACTTC
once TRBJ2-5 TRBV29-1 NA CSVPRARGETQYF TGCAGCGTCCCTCGGGCAAGAGGGGAGACCCAGTACTTC